The present TCR beta chain was sequenced within a study of control samples from healthy donors and cancer patients. Sequencing was performed with immunoSEQ multiplex PCR; in TCRdb, only in-frame clones are kept and a portion is missing. Of around 51,000 clones listed, over 70% were seen once; the top ten hold over 9.5%. The length of the CDR3 is 15 residues. Germline V gives CDR1 MDHEN, CDR2 SYDVKM. V shed 3 bases and J shed 3 bases, with 14 bases lying between them. The chain has TRBV28 and TRBJ1-2; D gene uncertain. Sequences were obtained from blood. This TCR was sampled from a man aged 65 to 85 in good health. This CDR3 is CASSFPSTGYYGYTF. For the CDR3, the DNA is TGTGCCAGCAGTTTCCCTTCGACGGGGTACTATGGCTACACCTTC.